Listed below are T cell receptor beta chains from one sample, sequenced in a study of cytomegalovirus exposure and HLA in healthy donors. Assay: immunoSEQ multiplex PCR; the TCRdb copy retains only in-frame clones and omits some. Among around 84,000 clones listed, approximately 80% were seen once. Material for sequencing was PBMCs. These receptors were obtained from a human donor in good health. CDR3s include the opening cysteine and the closing phenylalanine or tryptophan. Fields, in order: D gene, V gene, clone size, J gene, CDR3 protein, CDR3 DNA. A D gene is named only where the DNA matches it firmly. The size field is filled for only some rows; it gives once, few, many or a size class.

TRBD2	TRBV2	-	TRBJ2-1	CASSRTSGLYNEQFF	TGTGCCAGCAGTCGGACTAGCGGATTATACAATGAGCAGTTCTTC
-	TRBV10-3	-	TRBJ1-1	CAISVQGLTNTEAFF	TGTGCCATCAGTGTTCAGGGCTTGACGAACACTGAAGCTTTCTTT
-	TRBV19	-	TRBJ1-5	CASSIQGGQPQHF	TGTGCCAGTAGTATACAGGGTGGTCAGCCCCAGCATTTT
-	TRBV27	-	TRBJ1-5	CASSFMAGTQHF	TGTGCCAGCAGTTTTATGGCAGGGACCCAGCATTTT
TRBD2	TRBV7-9	-	TRBJ2-3	CASSSQFLAGGTDTQYF	TGTGCCAGCAGCTCCCAATTCCTAGCGGGGGGCACAGATACGCAGTATTTT
-	TRBV6-5	-	TRBJ1-3	CASMKSSGNTIYF	TGTGCCAGCATGAAGAGCTCTGGAAACACCATATATTTT
-	TRBV6-6	-	TRBJ2-7	CASRTSGTNSYEQYF	TGTGCCAGCAGGACTTCCGGGACAAACTCCTACGAGCAGTACTTC
TRBD2	TRBV13	-	TRBJ2-2	CASTVLRRGATGELFF	TGTGCCAGCACTGTGTTGCGGCGGGGGGCCACCGGGGAGCTGTTTTTT
-	TRBV5-1	-	TRBJ1-5	CASSSSGDSNQPQHF	TGCGCCAGCAGCTCGTCGGGAGATAGCAATCAGCCCCAGCATTTT
-	TRBV5-1	-	TRBJ2-7	CASMKGDVVSRTYEQYF	TGCGCCAGCATGAAGGGGGACGTAGTGTCCCGAACCTACGAGCAGTACTTC
TRBD2	TRBV29-1	-	TRBJ2-1	CSVELAGPYNEQFF	TGCAGCGTTGAACTAGCGGGGCCCTACAATGAGCAGTTCTTC
TRBD1	TRBV5-4	-	TRBJ2-5	CASSPGQGTETQYF	TGTGCCAGCAGCCCCGGACAGGGTACCGAGACCCAGTACTTC
-	TRBV7-9	-	TRBJ1-1	CASSLGLARNTEAFF	TGTGCCAGCAGCTTAGGGCTTGCTCGGAACACTGAAGCTTTCTTT
TRBD1	TRBV2	-	TRBJ1-2	CASRGPGQVTIINYGYTF	TGTGCCAGCAGGGGGCCGGGACAGGTGACAATAATCAACTATGGCTACACCTTC
-	TRBV6-1	-	TRBJ2-7	CASTPLGGPSYEQYF	TGTGCCAGCACCCCTTTGGGGGGGCCCTCCTACGAGCAGTACTTC
-	TRBV19	-	TRBJ1-1	CASSIDGEVTEAFF	TGTGCCAGTAGTATAGATGGAGAGGTCACTGAAGCTTTCTTT
-	TRBV7-2	-	TRBJ2-1	CASSLAVSSYNEQFF	TGTGCCAGCAGCTTAGCGGTCAGCTCCTACAATGAGCAGTTCTTC
-	TRBV5-5	few	TRBJ2-3	CASSKGLEADTQYF	TGCGCCAGCAGCAAGGGACTTGAGGCAGATACGCAGTATTTT
-	TRBV10-3	few	TRBJ2-1	CAISELIPNGEQFF	TGTGCCATCAGTGAGTTGATCCCGAACGGTGAGCAGTTCTTC
-	TRBV2	-	TRBJ2-1	CASGPANEQFF	TGTGCCAGCGGGCCGGCGAATGAGCAGTTCTTC
TRBD1	TRBV4-3	few	TRBJ1-1	CASSPGTVNTEAFF	TGCGCCAGCAGCCCCGGGACAGTGAACACTGAAGCTTTCTTT
-	TRBV6-6	-	TRBJ1-1	CASRAGHTNTEAFF	TGTGCCAGCAGAGCGGGACACACGAACACTGAAGCTTTCTTT
TRBD1	TRBV5-1	-	TRBJ1-6	CASSPPGQVNNSPLHF	TGCGCCAGCAGTCCTCCGGGACAGGTTAATAATTCACCCCTCCACTTT
-	TRBV9	-	TRBJ2-1	CASSVFAGSYNEQFF	TGTGCCAGCAGCGTTTTTGCGGGCTCCTACAATGAGCAGTTCTTC
-	TRBV10-3	-	TRBJ2-1	CAISPAIEDSWVHNEQFF	TGTGCCATCAGTCCCGCTATTGAGGATAGTTGGGTTCACAATGAGCAGTTCTTC
-	TRBV6-5	few	TRBJ1-5	CASSPGRENQPQHF	TGTGCCAGCAGCCCTGGACGGGAAAATCAGCCCCAGCATTTT
TRBD1	TRBV2	-	TRBJ1-5	CASSSYPQGPPGGPQHF	TGTGCCAGCAGTTCTTACCCACAGGGGCCGCCTGGGGGGCCCCAGCATTTT
-	TRBV29-1	-	TRBJ2-5	CSAADGQLETQYF	TGCAGCGCTGCGGATGGACAGCTAGAGACCCAGTACTTC
-	TRBV4-3	-	TRBJ2-5	CASSQTRFKPQETQYF	TGCGCCAGCAGCCAGACCAGGTTCAAGCCCCAAGAGACCCAGTACTTC
TRBD2	TRBV7-2	-	TRBJ2-7	CASSFGGSYEQYF	TGTGCCAGCAGCTTCGGGGGGAGCTACGAGCAGTACTTC
-	TRBV6-5	-	TRBJ2-6	CASRSQSGANVLTF	TGTGCCAGCAGGTCCCAATCTGGGGCCAACGTCCTGACTTTC
TRBD1	TRBV11-1	-	TRBJ1-1	CASSLALLRDRGTEAFF	TGTGCCAGCAGCTTAGCGCTCCTCCGGGACAGGGGCACTGAAGCTTTCTTT
TRBD1	TRBV13	-	TRBJ1-3	CASTHRGSGNTIYF	TGTGCCAGCACCCACAGGGGCTCTGGAAACACCATATATTTT
TRBD2	TRBV2	-	TRBJ2-5	CASSFPRASGGATLETQYF	TGTGCCAGTAGTTTTCCTCGGGCTAGCGGGGGGGCGACGCTAGAGACCCAGTACTTC
TRBD1	TRBV5-6	-	TRBJ2-7	CASSHLWQGAYEQYF	TGTGCCAGCAGCCACCTTTGGCAGGGGGCCTACGAGCAGTACTTC
-	TRBV2	once	TRBJ1-3	CASSEPAGGTIYF	TGTGCCAGCAGTGAACCAGCGGGAGGCACCATATATTTT
-	TRBV4-1	-	TRBJ1-4	CASSQLGIRGSEKLFF	TGCGCCAGCAGCCAACTAGGGATCCGGGGATCGGAAAAACTGTTTTTT
TRBD1	TRBV30	few	TRBJ1-5	CAWSSWDSLQTQHF	TGTGCCTGGAGTAGCTGGGACAGCCTCCAGACCCAGCATTTT
TRBD2	TRBV11-2	-	TRBJ2-7	CASSSNSGGAYEQYF	TGTGCCAGCAGCAGTAATAGCGGGGGGGCGTACGAGCAGTACTTC
-	TRBV6-5	-	TRBJ1-6	CASSYKATFPNSPLHF	TGTGCCAGCAGTTACAAAGCCACTTTCCCAAATTCACCCCTCCACTTT
TRBD1	TRBV19	-	TRBJ1-1	CASSSRTTGQWVVTEAFF	TGTGCCAGTAGTTCCCGGACTACGGGACAGTGGGTCGTCACTGAAGCTTTCTTT
-	TRBV4-1	-	TRBJ2-3	CASSQDSRTDTQYF	TGCGCCAGCAGCCAAGATAGCCGGACAGATACGCAGTATTTT
-	TRBV7-2	-	TRBJ1-2	CASSRATGANYGYTF	TGTGCCAGCAGCCGTGCCACGGGGGCTAACTATGGCTACACCTTC
TRBD2	TRBV9	-	TRBJ2-3	CASSILAGGTDTQYF	TGTGCCAGCAGCATACTAGCGGGGGGGACAGATACGCAGTATTTT
TRBD1	TRBV27	-	TRBJ2-3	CASNTGGAADTQYF	TGTGCCAGCAATACAGGGGGCGCAGCAGATACGCAGTATTTT
-	TRBV7-2	-	TRBJ2-3	CASSLEFGQDTQYF	TGTGCCAGCAGCTTAGAGTTCGGACAAGATACGCAGTATTTT
-	TRBV2	once	TRBJ2-2	CASRSRVGHTGELFF	TGTGCCAGCAGGTCCAGGGTGGGGCACACCGGGGAGCTGTTTTTT
-	TRBV6-1	-	TRBJ1-6	CASTVESNSPLNF	TGTGCCAGCACCGTCGAGAGTAATTCACCCCTCAACTTT
TRBD1	TRBV18	-	TRBJ1-2	CASSPITGTGDNYGYTF	TGTGCCAGCTCACCAATTACCGGGACAGGAGATAACTATGGCTACACCTTC